This is a list of T cell receptor beta chains from one sample in a study of T-cell reconstitution after alpha-beta-depleted transplantation in children. MiXCR was run by TCRdb on the PCR reads, yielding one entry per CDR3 protein. Among some 600,000 distinct CDR3 sequences listed, 13% were seen once. The material sequenced was PBMCs, mostly from graft donor cells, taken 360 days after TCRalphabeta/CD19-depleted stem cell transplant. These receptors were obtained from a male patient between 10 and 17 years old who had a stem cell transplant for acute myeloid leukemia, so the T cells may come from the graft donor. The CDR3 runs from the conserved cysteine through the conserved F or W. D genes are given only for firm matches. The size entry is marked missing in some rows and otherwise reads once, few, many or a size class.

cdr3_length: 12; d_call: -; v_call: TRBV24-1; clone_size: many; j_call: TRBJ1-1; cdr3_aa: CATSDVGTEAFF; cdr3_nt: TGTGCCACCAGTGATGTCGGCACTGAAGCTTTCTTT
cdr3_length: 14; d_call: TRBD2; v_call: TRBV18; clone_size: few; j_call: TRBJ2-7; cdr3_aa: CASSWEGLSYEQYF; cdr3_nt: TGTGCCAGCTCTTGGGAGGGCCTCTCCTACGAGCAGTACTTC
cdr3_length: 13; d_call: TRBD1; v_call: TRBV27; clone_size: -; j_call: TRBJ1-4; cdr3_aa: CASTQGANEKLFF; cdr3_nt: TGTGCCAGCACCCAGGGGGCGAATGAAAAACTGTTTTTT
cdr3_length: 15; d_call: -; v_call: TRBV6-5; clone_size: -; j_call: TRBJ1-1; cdr3_aa: CASSYSIGTLTEAFF; cdr3_nt: TGTGCCAGCAGTTACTCTATAGGGACCCTCACTGAAGCTTTCTTT
cdr3_length: 14; d_call: -; v_call: TRBV23-1; clone_size: -; j_call: TRBJ2-7; cdr3_aa: CASSQWMRPGEQYF; cdr3_nt: TGCGCCAGCAGTCAGTGGATGCGCCCGGGGGAGCAGTACTTC
cdr3_length: 16; d_call: TRBD2; v_call: TRBV12-3/TRBV12-4; clone_size: few; j_call: TRBJ2-5; cdr3_aa: CASSPPRLAGSKTQYF; cdr3_nt: TGTGCCAGCAGTCCCCCCAGGCTAGCGGGAAGTAAGACCCAGTACTTC
cdr3_length: 12; d_call: -; v_call: TRBV7-2; clone_size: -; j_call: TRBJ2-1; cdr3_aa: CASSYGYNEQFF; cdr3_nt: TGTGCCAGCAGCTACGGGTACAATGAGCAGTTCTTC
cdr3_length: 17; d_call: -; v_call: TRBV14; clone_size: -; j_call: TRBJ2-4; cdr3_aa: CASSQEVGRGAKNIQYF; cdr3_nt: TGTGCCAGCAGCCAAGAAGTGGGCAGGGGAGCCAAAAACATTCAGTACTTC
cdr3_length: 15; d_call: TRBD1; v_call: TRBV7-9; clone_size: -; j_call: TRBJ2-5; cdr3_aa: CASSLGQGGRETQYF; cdr3_nt: TGTGCCAGCAGCTTGGGACAGGGGGGGAGAGAGACCCAGTACTTC
cdr3_length: 15; d_call: TRBD1; v_call: TRBV18; clone_size: -; j_call: TRBJ2-3; cdr3_aa: CASSLRTGGSDTQYF; cdr3_nt: TGTGCCAGCTCACTACGGACAGGGGGGTCAGATACGCAGTATTTT
cdr3_length: 13; d_call: TRBD1; v_call: TRBV29-1; clone_size: -; j_call: TRBJ1-6; cdr3_aa: CSVRQGVSSPLHF; cdr3_nt: TGCAGCGTCCGACAGGGAGTTAGTTCACCCCTCCACTTT
cdr3_length: 15; d_call: TRBD1; v_call: TRBV12-3/TRBV12-4; clone_size: many; j_call: TRBJ2-5; cdr3_aa: CASSSGTGGGETQYF; cdr3_nt: TGTGCCAGCAGCTCCGGGACAGGGGGCGGTGAGACCCAGTACTTC
cdr3_length: 14; d_call: TRBD1; v_call: TRBV29-1; clone_size: many; j_call: TRBJ1-5; cdr3_aa: CSVLTGVMGQPQHF; cdr3_nt: TGCAGCGTCCTGACAGGGGTAATGGGTCAGCCCCAGCATTTT
cdr3_length: 15; d_call: TRBD1; v_call: TRBV20-1; clone_size: -; j_call: TRBJ1-1; cdr3_aa: CSASRDSLMNTEAFF; cdr3_nt: TGCAGTGCTAGTCGGGACAGTTTGATGAACACTGAAGCTTTCTTT
cdr3_length: 13; d_call: -; v_call: TRBV6-6; clone_size: many; j_call: TRBJ2-1; cdr3_aa: CASSSGLNNEQFF; cdr3_nt: TGTGCCAGCAGCTCCGGACTGAACAATGAGCAGTTCTTC
cdr3_length: 15; d_call: TRBD1; v_call: TRBV4-3; clone_size: -; j_call: TRBJ2-3; cdr3_aa: CASRGQHTGTDTQYF; cdr3_nt: TGCGCCAGCAGGGGACAGCATACTGGCACAGATACGCAGTATTTT
cdr3_length: 15; d_call: TRBD2; v_call: TRBV9; clone_size: few; j_call: TRBJ2-7; cdr3_aa: CASSLGTSGWYEQYF; cdr3_nt: TGTGCCAGCAGCCTTGGGACTAGCGGGTGGTACGAGCAGTACTTC
cdr3_length: 16; d_call: TRBD2; v_call: TRBV3-1; clone_size: -; j_call: TRBJ2-5; cdr3_aa: CASSQETSGRLETQYF; cdr3_nt: TGTGCCAGCAGCCAAGAAACTAGCGGGAGGTTAGAGACCCAGTACTTC
cdr3_length: 19; d_call: TRBD2; v_call: TRBV5-1; clone_size: few; j_call: TRBJ2-2; cdr3_aa: CASSYWGSSGSENTGELFF; cdr3_nt: TGCGCCAGCAGCTACTGGGGGAGTAGCGGGAGTGAGAACACCGGGGAGCTGTTTTTT
cdr3_length: 14; d_call: TRBD1; v_call: TRBV28; clone_size: many; j_call: TRBJ2-1; cdr3_aa: CASKGQVIFNEQFF; cdr3_nt: TGTGCCAGCAAGGGACAGGTGATTTTTAATGAGCAGTTCTTC
cdr3_length: 13; d_call: -; v_call: TRBV20-1; clone_size: few; j_call: TRBJ1-4; cdr3_aa: CSAEHLSNEKLFF; cdr3_nt: TGCAGTGCCGAACATTTGTCCAATGAAAAACTGTTTTTT
cdr3_length: 13; d_call: TRBD1; v_call: TRBV29-1; clone_size: -; j_call: TRBJ2-3; cdr3_aa: CSVAGQVTDTQYF; cdr3_nt: TGCAGCGTTGCGGGACAGGTTACAGATACGCAGTATTTT
cdr3_length: 15; d_call: -; v_call: TRBV20-1; clone_size: -; j_call: TRBJ2-3; cdr3_aa: CSASTSGVGTDTQYF; cdr3_nt: TGCAGTGCTAGCACTAGTGGGGTCGGCACAGATACGCAGTATTTT
cdr3_length: 14; d_call: -; v_call: TRBV28; clone_size: many; j_call: TRBJ2-3; cdr3_aa: CASSLEGGTDTQYF; cdr3_nt: TGTGCCAGCAGTTTAGAGGGGGGGACAGATACGCAGTATTTT
cdr3_length: 14; d_call: TRBD2; v_call: TRBV7-3; clone_size: -; j_call: TRBJ2-1; cdr3_aa: CASSLVRENNEQFF; cdr3_nt: TGTGCCAGCAGCTTAGTGCGGGAGAACAATGAGCAGTTCTTC
cdr3_length: 13; d_call: TRBD1; v_call: TRBV29-1; clone_size: many; j_call: TRBJ2-5; cdr3_aa: CSARDRVGETQYF; cdr3_nt: TGCAGCGCCAGGGACAGGGTTGGGGAGACCCAGTACTTC
cdr3_length: 14; d_call: TRBD2; v_call: TRBV20-1; clone_size: few; j_call: TRBJ2-3; cdr3_aa: CSAGGLAGTDTQYF; cdr3_nt: TGCAGTGCTGGGGGACTAGCGGGCACAGATACGCAGTATTTT
cdr3_length: 14; d_call: -; v_call: TRBV29-1; clone_size: few; j_call: TRBJ2-7; cdr3_aa: CSVRQLISSYEQYF; cdr3_nt: TGCAGCGTCAGACAGCTAATCAGCTCCTACGAGCAGTACTTC
cdr3_length: 13; d_call: -; v_call: TRBV30; clone_size: few; j_call: TRBJ2-3; cdr3_aa: CAWSVGGTDTQYF; cdr3_nt: TGTGCCTGGAGTGTAGGTGGCACAGATACGCAGTATTTT
cdr3_length: 12; d_call: -; v_call: TRBV7-9; clone_size: many; j_call: TRBJ2-7; cdr3_aa: CASSWAGNEQYF; cdr3_nt: TGTGCCAGCAGCTGGGCCGGGAACGAGCAGTACTTC
cdr3_length: 14; d_call: -; v_call: TRBV4-3; clone_size: few; j_call: TRBJ1-2; cdr3_aa: CASSQDYLDHGYTF; cdr3_nt: TGCGCCAGCAGCCAAGATTATTTGGACCATGGCTACACCTTC
cdr3_length: 15; d_call: -; v_call: TRBV7-8; clone_size: -; j_call: TRBJ2-7; cdr3_aa: CASSSEGRGVGEQYF; cdr3_nt: TGTGCCAGCAGCTCCGAGGGCAGGGGGGTTGGCGAGCAGTACTTC
cdr3_length: 15; d_call: -; v_call: TRBV6-5; clone_size: many; j_call: TRBJ1-4; cdr3_aa: CASSYSRGTNEKLFF; cdr3_nt: TGTGCCAGCAGTTACTCGAGGGGAACTAATGAAAAACTGTTTTTT
cdr3_length: 14; d_call: -; v_call: TRBV20-1; clone_size: many; j_call: TRBJ2-1; cdr3_aa: CSARDLWYYNEQFF; cdr3_nt: TGCAGTGCTAGAGATCTATGGTACTACAATGAGCAGTTCTTC
cdr3_length: 16; d_call: TRBD2; v_call: TRBV15; clone_size: -; j_call: TRBJ2-2; cdr3_aa: CATSTRLAVNTGELFF; cdr3_nt: TGTGCCACCAGCACGAGACTAGCGGTTAACACCGGGGAGCTGTTTTTT
cdr3_length: 14; d_call: -; v_call: TRBV20-1; clone_size: -; j_call: TRBJ1-1; cdr3_aa: CSPLIRVVDTEAFF; cdr3_nt: TGCAGTCCTCTGATCAGGGTCGTAGACACTGAAGCTTTCTTT
cdr3_length: 13; d_call: -; v_call: TRBV29-1; clone_size: many; j_call: TRBJ2-3; cdr3_aa: CSVEPRGTDTQYF; cdr3_nt: TGCAGCGTTGAACCTAGAGGGACAGATACGCAGTATTTT
cdr3_length: 18; d_call: TRBD1; v_call: TRBV20-1; clone_size: -; j_call: TRBJ2-1; cdr3_aa: CSAITGQSPISSYNEQFF; cdr3_nt: TGCAGTGCCATCACGGGACAGTCCCCAATTAGCTCCTACAATGAGCAGTTCTTC
cdr3_length: 15; d_call: TRBD1; v_call: TRBV5-1; clone_size: many; j_call: TRBJ1-1; cdr3_aa: CASSLVVDRATEAFF; cdr3_nt: TGCGCCAGCAGCTTGGTGGTGGACAGGGCCACTGAAGCTTTCTTT
cdr3_length: 12; d_call: -; v_call: TRBV19; clone_size: few; j_call: TRBJ2-2; cdr3_aa: CASKRRTGELFF; cdr3_nt: TGTGCCAGTAAAAGACGGACCGGGGAGCTGTTTTTT
cdr3_length: 13; d_call: -; v_call: TRBV20-1; clone_size: many; j_call: TRBJ2-5; cdr3_aa: CSATRTVQETQYF; cdr3_nt: TGCAGTGCAACCCGGACGGTGCAAGAGACCCAGTACTTC
cdr3_length: 15; d_call: -; v_call: TRBV5-1; clone_size: -; j_call: TRBJ1-2; cdr3_aa: CASSLEQVPLYGYTF; cdr3_nt: TGCGCCAGCAGCTTGGAGCAGGTCCCCTTGTATGGCTACACCTTC
cdr3_length: 15; d_call: -; v_call: TRBV24-1; clone_size: -; j_call: TRBJ2-3; cdr3_aa: CATSDYGTKTDTQYF; cdr3_nt: TGTGCCACCAGTGATTACGGGACAAAAACAGATACGCAGTATTTT
cdr3_length: 15; d_call: -; v_call: TRBV7-2; clone_size: -; j_call: TRBJ1-5; cdr3_aa: CASSFGRGSNQPQHF; cdr3_nt: TGTGCCAGCAGCTTTGGACGGGGGAGCAATCAGCCCCAGCATTTT
cdr3_length: 15; d_call: TRBD1; v_call: TRBV10-3; clone_size: few; j_call: TRBJ1-3; cdr3_aa: CAISPGQGTGNTIYF; cdr3_nt: TGTGCCATCAGCCCGGGACAGGGGACTGGAAACACCATATATTTT
cdr3_length: 17; d_call: TRBD2; v_call: TRBV7-2; clone_size: -; j_call: TRBJ2-7; cdr3_aa: CASSLRRFPSGTYEQYF; cdr3_nt: TGTGCCAGCAGCTTAAGACGTTTCCCTAGCGGGACGTACGAGCAGTACTTC
cdr3_length: 15; d_call: -; v_call: TRBV29-1; clone_size: few; j_call: TRBJ2-2; cdr3_aa: CSVHKNTRNTGELFF; cdr3_nt: TGCAGCGTCCACAAAAATACACGGAACACCGGGGAGCTGTTTTTT
cdr3_length: 15; d_call: TRBD2; v_call: TRBV6-2/TRBV6-3; clone_size: -; j_call: TRBJ2-1; cdr3_aa: CASRRGTSALNEQFF; cdr3_nt: TGTGCCAGCAGGAGGGGGACTAGCGCCTTAAATGAGCAGTTCTTC
cdr3_length: 11; d_call: -; v_call: TRBV6-6; clone_size: -; j_call: TRBJ2-7; cdr3_aa: CASSPNLVQYF; cdr3_nt: TGTGCCAGCAGCCCCAATTTGGTACAGTACTTC
cdr3_length: 12; d_call: -; v_call: TRBV30; clone_size: few; j_call: TRBJ1-5; cdr3_aa: CAWSSEQRPQHF; cdr3_nt: TGTGCCTGGAGCTCCGAACAGAGGCCCCAGCATTTT
cdr3_length: 14; d_call: TRBD1; v_call: TRBV10-3; clone_size: few; j_call: TRBJ2-7; cdr3_aa: CATSADRGSYEQYF; cdr3_nt: TGTGCCACCTCTGCCGACAGGGGCTCCTACGAGCAGTACTTC
cdr3_length: 12; d_call: -; v_call: TRBV20-1; clone_size: many; j_call: TRBJ1-3; cdr3_aa: CSAGVGGNTIYF; cdr3_nt: TGCAGTGCTGGGGTTGGCGGAAACACCATATATTTT
cdr3_length: 17; d_call: TRBD1; v_call: TRBV12-3/TRBV12-4; clone_size: few; j_call: TRBJ1-5; cdr3_aa: CASSHWTGGEGNQPQHF; cdr3_nt: TGTGCCAGCAGTCATTGGACAGGGGGCGAAGGCAATCAGCCCCAGCATTTT